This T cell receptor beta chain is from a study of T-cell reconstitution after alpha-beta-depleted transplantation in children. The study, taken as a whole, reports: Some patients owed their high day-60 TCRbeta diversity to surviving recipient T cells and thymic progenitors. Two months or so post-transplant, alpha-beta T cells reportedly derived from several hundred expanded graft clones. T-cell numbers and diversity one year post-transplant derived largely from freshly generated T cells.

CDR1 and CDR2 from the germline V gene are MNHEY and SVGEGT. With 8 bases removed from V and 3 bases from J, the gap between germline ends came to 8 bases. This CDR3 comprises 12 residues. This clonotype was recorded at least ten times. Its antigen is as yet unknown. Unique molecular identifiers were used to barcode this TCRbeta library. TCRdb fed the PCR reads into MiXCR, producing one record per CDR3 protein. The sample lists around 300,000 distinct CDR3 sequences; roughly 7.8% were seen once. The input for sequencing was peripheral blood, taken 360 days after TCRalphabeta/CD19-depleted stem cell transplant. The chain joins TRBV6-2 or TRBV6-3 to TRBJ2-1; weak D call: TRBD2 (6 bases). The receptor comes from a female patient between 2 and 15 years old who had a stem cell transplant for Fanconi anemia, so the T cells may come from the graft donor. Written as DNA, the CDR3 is TGTGCCAGCGGCGGGGACTACAATGAGCAGTTCTTC. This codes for CASGGDYNEQFF.